The rows below give T cell receptor beta chains drawn from one sample of a study of T-cell reconstitution after alpha-beta-depleted transplantation in children. In TCRdb, the PCR reads were re-called with MiXCR into one record per CDR3 protein. The table includes about 500,000 distinct CDR3 sequences, 32% detected once. Here the sequenced sample was PBMCs from the stem cell graft donor, taken from the stem cell graft. The receptors here all came from a human donor who donated a stem cell graft to a child with aplastic anemia. CDR3s include the opening cysteine and the closing phenylalanine or tryptophan. A D gene is named only where the DNA matches it firmly. Some rows mark clone size as missing; the rest say once, few, many or name a class of expanded clone.

V	J	size	D	CDR3	DNA
TRBV10-1	TRBJ2-3	few	.	CASSERGPTDTQYF	TGCGCCAGCAGTGAGCGGGGACCCACAGATACGCAGTATTTT
TRBV5-1	TRBJ2-2	.	TRBD2	CASSLTGTSAPTGELFF	TGCGCCAGCAGCCTCACCGGGACTAGCGCCCCAACCGGGGAGCTGTTTTTT
TRBV20-1	TRBJ1-5	.	.	CSASGGLGQPQHF	TGCAGTGCTAGTGGGGGCCTGGGACAGCCCCAGCATTTT
TRBV7-2	TRBJ2-1	few	TRBD2	CASSVNPGLGGMFF	TGTGCCAGCAGCGTTAATCCGGGACTAGGGGGTATGTTCTTC
TRBV6-1	TRBJ1-5	.	.	CASSQRLFSNQPQHF	TGTGCCAGCAGTCAGAGACTCTTTAGCAATCAGCCCCAGCATTTT
TRBV7-8	TRBJ2-1	.	.	CASSQAGQPSYNEQFF	TGTGCCAGCAGCCAAGCCGGACAGCCCTCCTACAATGAGCAGTTCTTC
TRBV18	TRBJ2-1	.	TRBD2	CASSQGGTSGSYEQFF	TGTGCCAGCTCTCAAGGGGGGACTAGCGGGAGTTATGAGCAGTTCTTC
TRBV20-1	TRBJ2-3	.	.	CSARPDYPDTQYF	TGCAGTGCTCGACCGGACTACCCAGATACGCAGTATTTT
TRBV20-1	TRBJ1-1	many	.	CSAILQATEAFF	TGCAGTGCTATACTTCAGGCCACTGAAGCTTTCTTT
TRBV15	TRBJ2-1	.	.	CATSRGGASYNEQFF	TGTGCCACCAGCAGAGGGGGGGCCTCCTACAATGAGCAGTTCTTC
TRBV6-1	TRBJ2-1	.	TRBD1	CASSPSRDSNEQFF	TGTGCCAGCAGTCCGTCCCGGGACAGCAATGAGCAGTTCTTC
TRBV29-1	TRBJ2-7	many	.	CSVGDRFEQYF	TGCAGCGTTGGAGACAGGTTCGAGCAGTACTTC
TRBV4-3	TRBJ2-1	.	.	CASSQGRAGYNEQFF	TGCGCCAGCAGCCAAGGGAGGGCGGGCTACAATGAGCAGTTCTTC
TRBV12-3/TRBV12-4	TRBJ1-5	few	TRBD1	CASSLTGPYQPQHF	TGTGCCAGCAGTTTGACAGGGCCATATCAGCCCCAGCATTTT
TRBV6-5	TRBJ1-1	.	.	CASSYRRQLNTEAFF	TGTGCCAGCAGTTACCGGCGACAGTTGAACACTGAAGCTTTCTTT
TRBV5-1	TRBJ2-1	.	.	CASSLVVAAFSYNEQFF	TGCGCCAGCAGCTTGGTGGTAGCGGCTTTCTCCTACAATGAGCAGTTCTTC
TRBV6-5	TRBJ1-3	few	.	CASSPRDRALGNTIYF	TGTGCCAGCAGTCCCCGGGACCGCGCTCTGGGGAACACCATATATTTT
TRBV20-1	TRBJ2-7	many	.	CSARDRTGLEQYF	TGCAGTGCTAGAGATCGAACGGGTCTCGAGCAGTACTTC
TRBV20-1	TRBJ2-1	few	TRBD2	CSATGLARNEQFF	TGCAGTGCCACGGGACTAGCGAGGAATGAGCAGTTCTTC
TRBV30	TRBJ1-4	few	.	CAWSTGINEKLFF	TGTGCCTGGTCTACTGGGATTAATGAAAAACTGTTTTTT
TRBV4-3	TRBJ2-1	.	.	CASSQSSSSYNEQFF	TGCGCCAGCAGCCAAAGTAGCAGCTCCTACAATGAGCAGTTCTTC
TRBV18	TRBJ2-3	.	TRBD2	CASSPPGLAGGSTDTQYF	TGTGCCAGCTCACCACCGGGACTAGCGGGAGGGAGCACAGATACGCAGTATTTT
TRBV5-1	TRBJ2-7	few	.	CASSPDTGTYEQYF	TGCGCCAGCAGCCCCGACACTGGAACCTACGAGCAGTACTTC
TRBV5-1	TRBJ1-1	.	TRBD1	CASSAGGGGTEAFF	TGCGCCAGCAGCGCAGGGGGCGGGGGCACTGAAGCTTTCTTT
TRBV5-1	TRBJ2-1	few	.	CASSLSSLESANEQFF	TGCGCCAGCAGCTTGAGCAGCCTGGAGTCGGCCAATGAGCAGTTCTTC
TRBV7-8	TRBJ2-7	.	TRBD2	CASGRSGRAYEQYF	TGTGCCAGCGGACGTAGCGGGAGGGCTTACGAGCAGTACTTC
TRBV6-1	TRBJ2-4	.	.	CASKRGQTKNIQYF	TGTGCCAGCAAGCGGGGACAGACTAAAAACATTCAGTACTTC
TRBV27	TRBJ2-6	.	.	CASSDRSGANVLTF	TGTGCCAGCAGTGACAGGTCGGGGGCCAACGTCCTGACTTTC
TRBV29-1	TRBJ1-2	few	TRBD1	CSVEEGQGIGGYTF	TGCAGCGTTGAAGAGGGACAGGGGATCGGTGGCTACACCTTC
TRBV10-3	TRBJ2-1	.	TRBD2	CAISVGLEPNEQFF	TGTGCCATCAGTGTGGGACTAGAACCCAATGAGCAGTTCTTC
TRBV7-2	TRBJ2-7	few	TRBD2	CASSFGLAGAEQYF	TGTGCCAGCAGCTTTGGTCTAGCGGGAGCCGAGCAGTACTTC
TRBV7-9	TRBJ2-2	.	TRBD1	CASSSRGQVLNTGELFF	TGTGCCAGCAGCTCTAGGGGGCAGGTCCTGAACACCGGGGAGCTGTTTTTT
TRBV5-5	TRBJ1-2	.	.	CASSLPGLPSGGYTF	TGTGCCAGCAGCCTACCGGGACTACCTTCAGGGGGCTACACCTTC
TRBV5-3	TRBJ2-4	.	TRBD2	CARTVSGRAAKNIQYF	TGTGCCAGAACCGTTAGCGGGAGGGCGGCCAAAAACATTCAGTACTTC
TRBV4-3	TRBJ2-2	once	.	CASSPQENTGELFF	TGCGCCAGCAGCCCACAAGAAAATACCGGGGAGCTGTTTTTT
TRBV7-2	TRBJ1-6	few	TRBD1	CASSSSGTGTSPLHF	TGTGCCAGCAGCTCTTCGGGGACAGGGACTTCACCCCTCCACTTT
TRBV19	TRBJ2-5	once	TRBD2	CASSRGLAGVQETQYF	TGTGCCAGTAGTAGGGGACTAGCGGGAGTGCAAGAGACCCAGTACTTC
TRBV15	TRBJ2-7	.	.	CATSTSRGVSKQYF	TGTGCCACCAGCACTTCTCGGGGCGTCTCTAAGCAGTACTTC
TRBV7-2	TRBJ2-2	few	.	CASSLSLGTGELFF	TGTGCCAGCAGCTTGTCCCTGGGCACCGGGGAGCTGTTTTTT
TRBV6-5	TRBJ1-1	.	.	CASSSYPYRAAFF	TGTGCCAGCAGTTCCTACCCATATCGGGCAGCTTTCTTT
TRBV9	TRBJ1-1	.	.	CASSVDGVPNTEAFF	TGTGCCAGCAGCGTAGATGGGGTCCCGAACACTGAAGCTTTCTTT
TRBV19	TRBJ1-5	.	.	CASTPQDRAVANQPQHF	TGTGCCAGTACCCCTCAGGACAGAGCAGTGGCCAATCAGCCCCAGCATTTT
TRBV7-2	TRBJ2-7	.	.	CASSQRSWEQYF	TGTGCCAGCAGCCAAAGATCTTGGGAGCAGTACTTC
TRBV29-1	TRBJ2-1	few	.	CSVDRGADEQFF	TGCAGCGTTGATAGAGGGGCCGATGAGCAGTTCTTC
TRBV29-1	TRBJ2-4	few	TRBD1	CSVILGTGLAKNIQYF	TGCAGCGTTATCCTTGGGACAGGGCTAGCCAAAAACATTCAGTACTTC
TRBV28	TRBJ1-1	.	.	CASSLPVQREAFF	TGTGCCAGCAGTTTACCGGTACAGCGTGAAGCTTTCTTT